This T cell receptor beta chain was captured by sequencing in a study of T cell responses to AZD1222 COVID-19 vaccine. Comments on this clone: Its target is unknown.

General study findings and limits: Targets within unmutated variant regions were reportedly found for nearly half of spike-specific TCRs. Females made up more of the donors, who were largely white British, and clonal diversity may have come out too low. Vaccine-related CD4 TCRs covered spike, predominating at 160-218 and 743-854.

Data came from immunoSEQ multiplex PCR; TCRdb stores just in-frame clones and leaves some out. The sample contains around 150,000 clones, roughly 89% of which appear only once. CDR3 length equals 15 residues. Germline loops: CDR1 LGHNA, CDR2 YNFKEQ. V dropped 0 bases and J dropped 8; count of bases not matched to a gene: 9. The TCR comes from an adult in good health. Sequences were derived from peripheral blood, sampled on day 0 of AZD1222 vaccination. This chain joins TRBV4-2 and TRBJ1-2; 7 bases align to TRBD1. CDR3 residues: CASSQDQDRIRGYTF. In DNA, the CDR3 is TGTGCCAGCAGCCAAGACCAGGACAGGATACGAGGCTACACCTTC.